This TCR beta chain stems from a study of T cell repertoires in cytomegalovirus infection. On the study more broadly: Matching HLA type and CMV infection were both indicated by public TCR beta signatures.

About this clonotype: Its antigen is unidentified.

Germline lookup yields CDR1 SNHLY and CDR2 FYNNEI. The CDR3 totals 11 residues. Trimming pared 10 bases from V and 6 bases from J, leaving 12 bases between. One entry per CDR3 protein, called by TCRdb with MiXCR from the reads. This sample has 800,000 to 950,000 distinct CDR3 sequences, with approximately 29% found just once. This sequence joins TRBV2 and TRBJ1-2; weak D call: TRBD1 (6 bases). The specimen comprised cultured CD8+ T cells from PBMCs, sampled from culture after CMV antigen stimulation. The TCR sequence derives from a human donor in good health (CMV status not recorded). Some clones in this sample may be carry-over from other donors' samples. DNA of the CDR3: TGTGCCAACGGACAGCCGGATGGCTACACCTTC. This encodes CANGQPDGYTF.